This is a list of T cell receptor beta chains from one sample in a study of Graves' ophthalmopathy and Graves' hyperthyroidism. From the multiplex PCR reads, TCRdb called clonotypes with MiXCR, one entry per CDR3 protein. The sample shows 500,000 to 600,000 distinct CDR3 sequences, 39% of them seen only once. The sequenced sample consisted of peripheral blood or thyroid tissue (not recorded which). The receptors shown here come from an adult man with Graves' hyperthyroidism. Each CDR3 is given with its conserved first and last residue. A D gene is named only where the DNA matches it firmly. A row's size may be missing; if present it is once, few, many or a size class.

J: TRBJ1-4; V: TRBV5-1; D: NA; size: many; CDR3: CASSLGRPHEKLFF; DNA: TGCGCCAGCAGCTTGGGACGGCCCCATGAAAAACTGTTTTTT
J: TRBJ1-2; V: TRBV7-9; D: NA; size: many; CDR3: CASSLVTNYGYTF; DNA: TGTGCCAGCAGCTTAGTCACCAACTATGGCTACACCTTC
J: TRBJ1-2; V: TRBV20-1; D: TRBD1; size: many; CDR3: CSARWSLTGGDGYTF; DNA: TGCAGTGCTAGATGGTCTCTTACAGGGGGTGATGGCTACACCTTC
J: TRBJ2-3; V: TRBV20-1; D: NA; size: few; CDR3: CSARVGSGGTDTQYF; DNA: TGCAGTGCTAGAGTCGGTTCCGGGGGCACAGATACGCAGTATTTT
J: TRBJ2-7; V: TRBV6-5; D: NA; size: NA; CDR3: CASSYWPRGSSYEQYF; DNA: TGTGCCAGCAGTTACTGGCCCCGGGGCAGCTCCTACGAGCAGTACTTC
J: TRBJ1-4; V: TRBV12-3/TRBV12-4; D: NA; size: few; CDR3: CASSLASGGEKLFF; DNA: TGTGCCAGCAGTTTAGCCAGTGGGGGTGAAAAACTGTTTTTT
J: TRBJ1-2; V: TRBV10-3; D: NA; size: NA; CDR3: CASSLGAGNTF; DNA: TGTGCCAGCAGCTTAGGCGCAGGGAACACCTTC
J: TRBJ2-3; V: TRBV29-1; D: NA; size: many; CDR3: CSVQGYYVGDTQYF; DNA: TGCAGCGTTCAGGGGTATTACGTGGGAGATACGCAGTATTTT
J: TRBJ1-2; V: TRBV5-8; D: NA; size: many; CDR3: CASSLEGGNYGYTF; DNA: TGTGCCAGCAGCTTGGAGGGCGGGAACTATGGCTACACCTTC
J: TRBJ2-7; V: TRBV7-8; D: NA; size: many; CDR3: CASSLELGGEQYF; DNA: TGTGCCAGCAGCTTAGAGTTGGGGGGCGAGCAGTACTTC
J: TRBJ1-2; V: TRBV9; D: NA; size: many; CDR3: CASSVAAKSFHRGYTF; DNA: TGTGCCAGCAGCGTCGCCGCCAAGAGTTTTCATCGAGGCTACACCTTC
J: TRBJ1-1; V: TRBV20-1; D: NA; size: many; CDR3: CSARDPTEAITEAFF; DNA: TGCAGTGCTAGAGATCCAACGGAGGCTATCACTGAAGCTTTCTTT
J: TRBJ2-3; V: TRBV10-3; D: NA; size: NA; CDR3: CASSPQRTLTDTQYF; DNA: TGTGCCAGCAGTCCCCAACGGACACTGACAGATACGCAGTATTTT
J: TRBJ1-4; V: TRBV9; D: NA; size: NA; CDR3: CASSVGANNEKLFF; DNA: TGTGCCAGCAGCGTAGGTGCGAATAATGAAAAGCTGTTTTTT
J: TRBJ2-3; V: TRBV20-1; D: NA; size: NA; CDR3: CSARSADTDTQYF; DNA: TGCAGTGCTAGATCCGCGGATACAGATACGCAGTATTTT
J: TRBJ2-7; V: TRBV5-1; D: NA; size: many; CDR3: CASSPRDLSYEQYF; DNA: TGCGCCAGCAGCCCCCGGGACCTCTCCTACGAGCAGTACTTC
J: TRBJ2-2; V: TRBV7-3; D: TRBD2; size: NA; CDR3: CASSVSGRADGELFF; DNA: TGTGCCAGCAGCGTCAGCGGGAGGGCTGACGGGGAGCTGTTTTTT
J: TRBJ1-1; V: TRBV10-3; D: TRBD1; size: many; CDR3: CASSKTGTEVVAFF; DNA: TGTGCCAGCAGTAAGACAGGGACCGAGGTTGTGGCTTTCTTT
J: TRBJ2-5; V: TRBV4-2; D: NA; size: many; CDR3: CASSQLGSRETQYF; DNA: TGTGCCAGCAGCCAATTGGGTAGCCGAGAGACCCAGTACTTC
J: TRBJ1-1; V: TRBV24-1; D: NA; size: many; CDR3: CATSDFWGREAFF; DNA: TGTGCCACCAGTGATTTTTGGGGGAGGGAAGCTTTCTTT
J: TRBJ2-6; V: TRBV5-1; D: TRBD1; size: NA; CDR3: CASSLQGTGNTIANVLTF; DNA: TGCGCCAGCAGCCTACAGGGGACAGGGAACACTATCGCCAACGTCCTGACTTTC
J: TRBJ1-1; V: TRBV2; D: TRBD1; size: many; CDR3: CASRATGAATEAFF; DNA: TGTGCCAGCAGGGCCACAGGGGCGGCCACTGAAGCTTTCTTT
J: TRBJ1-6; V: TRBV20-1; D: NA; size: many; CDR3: CSARGAGPYNSPLHF; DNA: TGCAGTGCTAGAGGGGCAGGACCCTATAATTCACCCCTCCACTTT
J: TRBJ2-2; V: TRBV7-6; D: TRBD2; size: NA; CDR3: CASSFPRGGSANTGELFF; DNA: TGTGCCAGCAGCTTCCCTAGGGGCGGGAGCGCGAACACCGGGGAGCTGTTTTTT
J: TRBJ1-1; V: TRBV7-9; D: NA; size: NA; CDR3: CASSLANGRGGLNTEAFF; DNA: TGTGCCAGCAGCTTAGCGAACGGGCGGGGAGGTTTGAACACTGAAGCTTTCTTT
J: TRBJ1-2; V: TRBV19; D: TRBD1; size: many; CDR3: CASRGGVGYTF; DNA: TGTGCCAGTAGAGGGGGCGTTGGCTACACCTTC
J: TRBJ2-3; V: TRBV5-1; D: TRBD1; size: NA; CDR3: CASSGQGARDTQYF; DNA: TGCGCCAGCAGTGGACAGGGGGCAAGGGATACGCAGTATTTT
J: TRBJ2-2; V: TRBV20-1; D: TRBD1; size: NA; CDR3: CSARPRQGFTGELFF; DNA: TGCAGTGCTAGACCTAGACAGGGGTTCACCGGGGAGCTGTTTTTT
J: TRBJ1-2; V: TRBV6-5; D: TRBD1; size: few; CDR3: CASRTGTGDNYGYTF; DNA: TGTGCCAGCAGGACCGGGACAGGTGATAACTATGGCTACACCTTC
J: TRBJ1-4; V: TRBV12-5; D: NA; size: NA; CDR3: CASGLGSTNEKLFF; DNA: TGTGCTAGTGGTTTAGGGTCAACTAATGAAAAACTGTTTTTT
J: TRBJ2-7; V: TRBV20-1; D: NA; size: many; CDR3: CSTTPGAGYQQEQYF; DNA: TGCAGTACTACCCCGGGGGCAGGGTATCAGCAAGAGCAGTACTTC
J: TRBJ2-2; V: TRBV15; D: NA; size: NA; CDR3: CATSRDRGKTRGELFF; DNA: TGTGCCACCAGCAGAGATCGGGGCAAAACCAGAGGGGAGCTGTTTTTT
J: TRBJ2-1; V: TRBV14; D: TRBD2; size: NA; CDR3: CASSPGLAYNEQFF; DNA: TGTGCCAGCAGCCCCGGACTAGCGTACAATGAGCAGTTCTTC
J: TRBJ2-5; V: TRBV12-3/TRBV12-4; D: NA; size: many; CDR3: CASSLSLNKQETQYF; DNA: TGTGCCAGCAGTTTGTCCCTCAATAAACAAGAGACCCAGTACTTC
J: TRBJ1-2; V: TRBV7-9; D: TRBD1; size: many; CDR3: CASSAQLRDRETYGYTF; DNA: TGTGCCAGCAGCGCGCAGCTCCGGGACAGGGAGACCTATGGCTACACCTTC
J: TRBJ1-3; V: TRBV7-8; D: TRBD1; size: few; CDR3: CASSSIGQDSSGNTIYF; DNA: TGTGCCAGCAGCTCCATCGGACAGGACAGCTCAGGAAACACCATATATTTT
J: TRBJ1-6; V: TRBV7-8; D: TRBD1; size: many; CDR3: CASSLGTGGGYSPLHF; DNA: TGTGCCAGCAGCTTAGGGACAGGGGGCGGATATTCACCCCTCCACTTT
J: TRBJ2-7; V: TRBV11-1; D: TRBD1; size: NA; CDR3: CASSLRDRGAPYEQYF; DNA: TGTGCCAGCAGCTTAAGGGACAGGGGCGCCCCATACGAGCAGTACTTC
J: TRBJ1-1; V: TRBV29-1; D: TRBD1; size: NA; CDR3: CSVTNPTGVGEAFF; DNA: TGCAGCGTAACCAACCCCACAGGGGTTGGTGAAGCTTTCTTT